Sequencing of this TCR beta chain was carried out in a study of blood T cell repertoires in COVID-19. Trimming at V came to 5 bases and at J to 0 bases, leaving 8 bases not matched to a gene. The CDR3 is 19 amino acids. Germline V gene data show CDR1 as SGHTA and CDR2 as FQGNSA. Assignment of participants to cohorts was predicated upon participant-reported clinical history. Authors' data handling: The authors estimated nucleated cell counts from reference gene primer amplification. Profiled with immunoSEQ multiplex PCR; TCRdb holds only in-frame clones, not every one. That table is the source of V, J and clone size, and D and trimming were worked out from the DNA. The sample carries around 250,000 clones, 75% to 85% recorded once.

Specimen: PBMCs or T cells enriched from blood (not recorded which). The TCR comes from a woman between 45 and 60 years old with acute COVID-19. This rearrangement joins TRBV7-2 to TRBJ2-3; 16 positions match TRBD2. The chain's CDR3 is CASSPGLAGGRGSTDTQYF. DNA of the CDR3: TGTGCCAGCAGCCCGGGACTAGCGGGGGGGCGAGGTAGCACAGATACGCAGTATTTT.